The sequence of this TCR beta chain was determined in a study of control samples from healthy donors and cancer patients. Data came from immunoSEQ multiplex PCR; TCRdb stores just in-frame clones and leaves some out. The sample lists over 45,000 clones, around nine tenths occurring once. Germline loops: CDR1 PRHDT, CDR2 FYEKMQ (reference sequence). The CDR3 totals 18 residues. V lost 0 bases, J lost 6 bases, and 22 bases lay in between. Sequenced input: PBMCs. The chain links TRBV13 to TRBJ2-3; D assignment may be TRBD1 or TRBD2 (5 bases each). The TCR was taken from a man under 40 with colorectal cancer. The CDR3 DNA is TGTGCCAGCAGCTTAGGCCAATGGGTGACAGACCGAGGGGATACGCAGTATTTT. It yields the protein CASSLGQWVTDRGDTQYF. Supplemented by reference TRBV13 and TRBJ2-3, the full variable domain reads AAGVIQSPRHLIKEKRETATLKCYPIPRHDTVYWYQQGPGQDPQFLISFYEKMQSDKGSIPDRFSAQQFSDYHSELNMSSLELGDSALYFCASSLGQWVTDRGDTQYFGPGTRLTVL.